This passage covers 23 T cell receptor beta chains from one sample sequenced in a study of CD8+ T cells in alopecia areata. As the sequencing template, cDNA was produced by extracting RNA and reverse transcribing it. Sequenced by immunoSEQ multiplex PCR; TCRdb stores in-frame clones only, minus some. This repertoire shows a few hundred thousand clones, 56% found once; its top ten account for around 5%. The sample taken for sequencing was CD8+ T cells sorted from blood. The source is a human donor in good health.

This clone has a handful of counts. V usage is TRBV6-6 and J usage is TRBJ1-5, with D possibly being TRBD1 (6 bases). The CDR3 loop spans 15 amino acids. Germline CDR1 reads MNHNY; CDR2 reads SVGAGI (reference sequence). The V end was cut by 2 bases, the J end by 3 bases, with 11 bases between. The CDR3, as DNA: TGTGCCAGCAGTTACGATGACAGGCCCAATCAGCCCCAGCATTTT. Its translation is CASSYDDRPNQPQHF.

V is TRBV11-1 and J is TRBJ2-1, with no clear D. The germline V and J ends were trimmed by 0 bases and 4 bases, with 10 bases remaining between them. The CDR3 is 15 amino acids. Germline V gene lookup returns CDR1 SGHAT and CDR2 FQDESV (reference sequence). The CDR3 region is CASSLAGNRYNEQFF. The CDR3 bases are TGTGCCAGCAGCTTAGCGGGGAACCGATACAATGAGCAGTTCTTC.

The chain is built from TRBV27 and TRBJ2-7; 7 nucleotides agree with TRBD1. Germline V gene sequence: CDR1 MNHEY, CDR2 SMNVEV (reference sequence). With 5 bases clipped from V and 4 bases from J, the junction kept 26 bases outside the gene matches. The CDR3 loop spans 20 amino acids. The CDR3 loop is CASSPPAPTGDNPRGYEQYF. Written as DNA, the CDR3 is TGTGCCAGCAGTCCCCCGGCGCCTACAGGGGACAACCCGAGGGGGTACGAGCAGTACTTC.

The CDR3 DNA reads as TGTGCCAGCAGGGAGACTGCTAACTATGGCTACACCTTC. Translating it yields CASRETANYGYTF. This rearrangement joins TRBV27 to TRBJ1-2, with D unclear. This CDR3 has 13 residues. The V end was cut by 6 bases, the J end by 0 bases, with 8 bases between. Germline CDR1 is MNHEY and CDR2 is SMNVEV (reference sequence).

This chain links TRBV7-8 with TRBJ1-1; 7 bases are a match to TRBD1. J was trimmed by 6 bases and V by 4 bases; bases with no gene match: 11. This CDR3 spans 15 amino acids. Germline V gene data show CDR1 as SGHVS and CDR2 as FQNEAQ. CDR3 protein: CASSSSTGSSAEAFF. CDR3 in DNA: TGTGCCAGCAGCTCGTCGACAGGGAGCTCGGCTGAAGCTTTCTTT.

The chain couples TRBV5-6 to TRBJ2-7; 9 positions agree with TRBD2. The CDR3 runs to 16 residues. Unmatched junction bases numbered 11, after V lost 4 bases and J lost 3 bases. The germline V gene encodes CDR1 SGHDT and CDR2 YYEEEE. The CDR3 region is CASSGPGGGAIYEQYF. The DNA for the CDR3 is TGTGCCAGCAGCGGCCCCGGCGGGGGGGCGATCTACGAGCAGTACTTC.

The V gene is TRBV27, the J gene TRBJ2-1, with a tentative D call TRBD2 (6 bases). Per germline, CDR1 MNHEY and CDR2 SMNVEV (reference sequence). The CDR3 sequence is 14 residues long. The V and J ends lost 6 bases and 5 bases respectively, with 14 bases between them. The CDR3 protein is CASRGSGPNNEQFF. Written as DNA, the CDR3 is TGTGCCAGCAGGGGAAGCGGGCCGAACAATGAGCAGTTCTTC.

The chain couples TRBV2 to TRBJ2-3, with D tentatively TRBD1 (6 bases). Trimming stripped 4 bases from V and 6 bases from J, with 8 bases between. Germline CDR1 reads SNHLY; CDR2 reads FYNNEI. The CDR3 is 12 residues long. The CDR3 DNA sequence: TGTGCCAGCAGTGGCCAGGGGGATACGCAGTATTTT. Protein: CASSGQGDTQYF.

V usage is TRBV4-1 and J usage is TRBJ1-2; D perhaps matches TRBD1 (5 bases). The CDR3 loop spans 14 amino acids. V was pared by 0 bases and J by 4 bases, with 9 bases between. Germline values: CDR1 MGHRA, CDR2 YSYEKL. The CDR3 region is CASSQERQGYGYTF. DNA for the CDR3: TGCGCCAGCAGCCAAGAAAGGCAGGGCTATGGCTACACCTTC.

The chain recombines TRBV29-1 with TRBJ1-1; D is undetermined. CDR1 SQVTM and CDR2 ANQGSEA come from the germline V gene. This CDR3 has 15 amino acids. The V and J ends lost 4 bases and 1 base respectively, with 16 bases between them. DNA for the CDR3: TGCAGCGTTGTAGAGAATGTCGGACCGAACACTGAAGCTTTCTTT. This encodes CSVVENVGPNTEAFF.

Worth noting for this clone: At the DNA level, this CDR3 is encoded by other sequences in the same sample as well. The V gene is TRBV2, the J gene TRBJ2-1; D is possibly TRBD2 (5 bases). The CDR3 runs to 12 residues. CDR1 is SNHLY, CDR2 FYNNEI, per germline. Trimming stripped 4 bases from V and 6 bases from J, with 7 bases between. The CDR3 protein is CASSGTFNEQFF. In DNA, the CDR3 is TGTGCCAGCAGTGGGACTTTCAATGAGCAGTTCTTC.

The chain is built from TRBV29-1 and TRBJ2-1; D may be TRBD2 (6 bases). The CDR3 is made up of 13 amino acids. Trimming took 5 bases from V and 3 from J, leaving 11 bases between them. Germline-derived CDR1 and CDR2 are SQVTM and ANQGSEA. The CDR3 region has the DNA TGCAGCGTTCGAGGAGGGAACTACAATGAGCAGTTCTTC. Protein: CSVRGGNYNEQFF.

The chain joins TRBV5-1 to TRBJ1-2; D unclear. CDR1 and CDR2 from the germline V gene are SGHRS and YFSETQ. Deletions cut 4 bases from V and 10 bases from J, with 17 bases between. CDR3 length: 13 amino acids. As DNA, the CDR3 is TGCGCCAGCAGCCCGGAGCCGGCTCATTCCTACACCTTC. Translation gives CASSPEPAHSYTF.

This clone has only one observation. This chain connects TRBV29-1 to TRBJ2-7, with TRBD1 identical over 9 bases. The CDR3 has 13 amino acids. V lost 7 bases and J lost 5; bases outside the gene matches: 9. The germline CDR1 and CDR2 sequences are SQVTM and ANQGSEA. The CDR3 spells CSAPGTGRNEQYF. The CDR3 DNA reads TGCAGCGCTCCCGGGACAGGGCGGAACGAGCAGTACTTC.

This chain links TRBV2 with TRBJ2-7; possibly TRBD1 for D (6 bases). Per germline, CDR1 SNHLY and CDR2 FYNNEI. Trimming removed 6 bases from V and 6 bases from J, with 18 bases in between. This CDR3 is 14 amino acids long. The CDR3 DNA reads as TGTGCCAGCAGCCGCCGACAGGATGGGGGCGAGCAGTACTTC. Its translation is CASSRRQDGGEQYF.

This clone was seen only a few times. V is TRBV11-2 and J is TRBJ2-3; weak D call: TRBD2 (6 bases). This CDR3 comprises 14 residues. V lost 8 bases, J lost 0 bases, and 12 bases lay in between. Germline CDR1 is SGHAT and CDR2 is FQNNGV. The CDR3 protein is CASQGTSSTDTQYF. DNA of the CDR3: TGTGCCAGCCAAGGGACTTCTAGCACAGATACGCAGTATTTT. The complete variable domain, with remaining parts taken from reference TRBV11-2 and TRBJ2-3, reads EAGVAQSPRYKIIEKRQSVAFWCNPISGHATLYWYQQILGQGPKLLIQFQNNGVVDDSQLPKDRFSAERLKGVDSTLKIQPAKLEDSAVYLCASQGTSSTDTQYFGPGTRLTVL.

The J gene is TRBJ1-1, the V gene TRBV10-3, with D unclear. Deletions cut 0 bases from V and 8 bases from J, with 4 bases between. CDR1 and CDR2 from the germline V gene are ENHRY and SYGVKD. CDR3 length equals 11 residues. CDR3 sequence (DNA): TGTGCCATCAGTGAGTCGTTGGAAGCTTTCTTT. It encodes CAISESLEAFF.

The rearrangement links TRBV7-3 to TRBJ2-3; perhaps TRBD2 as D (5 bases). Germline assignment: CDR1 SGHTA and CDR2 FQGTGA. V was pared by 1 base and J by 5 bases, with 7 bases between. CDR3 length: 13 residues. The DNA of the CDR3 is TGTGCCAGCAGCTTAATCGGAGGAGATACGCAGTATTTT. Its protein product is CASSLIGGDTQYF. Combining the CDR3 with reference TRBV7-3 and TRBJ2-3 gives the whole variable domain GAGVSQTPSNKVTEKGKYVELRCDPISGHTALYWYRQSLGQGPEFLIYFQGTGAADDSGLPNDRFFAVRPEGSVSTLKIQRTERGDSAVYLCASSLIGGDTQYFGPGTRLTVL.

In its sample, this clone was seen a few times. J is TRBJ2-4 and V is TRBV4-1; possible D gene TRBD1, 7 bases. V was shortened by 2 bases and J by 9 bases, with 14 bases between the two germline ends. Germline V gene data show CDR1 as MGHRA and CDR2 as YSYEKL. The length of the CDR3 is 14 residues. The CDR3 nucleotides are TGCGCCAGCAGCCAAACACTAGCAGGGGGCATTCAGTACTTC. Protein: CASSQTLAGGIQYF.

This rearrangement joins TRBV4-1 to TRBJ2-7; D perhaps matches TRBD2 (5 bases). V was pared by 0 bases and J by 0 bases, with 12 bases between. Germline loops: CDR1 MGHRA, CDR2 YSYEKL. The CDR3 contains 16 residues. The CDR3 protein is CASSQDEEAYSYEQYF. The CDR3, as DNA: TGCGCCAGCAGCCAAGACGAGGAGGCGTACTCCTACGAGCAGTACTTC.

V gene TRBV30 combines with J gene TRBJ2-5; D is unresolved. The V and J ends lost 2 bases and 3 bases respectively, with 10 bases between them. This CDR3 spans 13 amino acids. The germline gives CDR1 GTSNPN, CDR2 SVGIG (reference sequence). The CDR3 region is CAWSKNGKETQYF. CDR3 bases: TGTGCCTGGAGTAAGAACGGAAAAGAGACCCAGTACTTC.

This clone is a singleton in its sample. J is TRBJ2-1 and V is TRBV2, with TRBD2 matching 13 bases. Germline trimming cut 7 bases from V and 1 base from J; bases unmatched to any gene: 4. The CDR3 spans 16 residues. Germline V gives CDR1 SNHLY, CDR2 FYNNEI. CDR3 protein: CASTELAGGSYNEQFF. DNA of the CDR3: TGTGCCAGCACCGAACTAGCGGGGGGGTCCTACAATGAGCAGTTCTTC.

This clone was counted a few times. The chain employs TRBV7-3 and TRBJ2-1; 8 bases line up with TRBD1. The germline CDR1 and CDR2 sequences are SGHTA and FQGTGA. Losses at the gene ends were 5 bases for V and 4 bases for J; bases not matched to a gene: 4. This CDR3 is built from 14 residues. CDR3 nucleotide sequence: TGTGCCAGCAGCCAGCAGGGGGCGTACAATGAGCAGTTCTTC. This gives the protein CASSQQGAYNEQFF.